The subject of this entry is one T cell receptor beta chain. Its antigen is unidentified. TCRalpha and TCRbeta libraries used 5'RACE with constant-segment primers and UMIs. TCRdb recomputed calls from the 5' RACE reads with MiXCR, one row per CDR3 protein. This table holds 180,000 or so distinct CDR3 sequences, around a tenth found once. This CDR3 is 13 amino acids long. V gave up 0 bases and J gave up 5 bases, with 6 bases separating them. CDR1 and CDR2 from the germline V gene are SGHRS and YFSETQ. The data derive from a study of T-cell memory formation after mild COVID-19. Overall study results and limits: SARS-CoV-2 specificity of second-wave clones peaking day 37 was unconfirmed.

The sequencing input was PBMCs or a T cell subset sorted from them (not recorded which). The clonotype comes from a man in his late teens or twenties who had mild COVID-19 (a few samples of this study predate the infection). Cell type and time point are not known. This rearrangement joins TRBV5-1 to TRBJ2-1; D call uncertain. CDR3 nucleotide sequence: TGCGCCAGCAGCTTGGCCCGGAACAATGAGCAGTTCTTC. This gives the protein CASSLARNNEQFF.